These 23 T cell receptor beta chains were sequenced from one sample in a study of cytomegalovirus exposure and HLA in healthy donors. Primers: 60 Vbeta forward and 13 Jbeta reverse. Assay: immunoSEQ multiplex PCR; the TCRdb copy retains only in-frame clones and omits some. The sample lists some 87,000 clones; around 74% were seen once. The sequenced sample was PBMCs. These receptors all stem from a man aged 50-59 years in good health and CMV-seropositive.

For this clone: Other nucleotide sequences from this sample produce the same CDR3. This chain joins TRBV30 and TRBJ1-1; D gene ambiguous. The germline V gene encodes CDR1 GTSNPN and CDR2 SVGIG (reference sequence). The germline V and J ends were trimmed by 0 bases and 1 base, with 6 bases remaining between them. The CDR3 is 13 residues long. The chain's CDR3 is CAWSVATNTEAFF. CDR3 DNA: TGTGCCTGGAGTGTAGCCACGAACACTGAAGCTTTCTTT.

This chain links TRBV14 with TRBJ2-7, with D maybe TRBD1 (6 bases). The germline V and J ends were trimmed by 0 bases and 3 bases, with 15 bases remaining between them. The germline gives CDR1 SGHDN, CDR2 FVKESK. This CDR3 spans 16 amino acids. As DNA, the CDR3 is TGTGCCAGCAGCCAAGAAGGCAGCAGGGGCTTCTACGAGCAGTACTTC. Translation gives CASSQEGSRGFYEQYF.

This chain links TRBV19 with TRBJ2-5; possible D gene TRBD2, 6 bases. V dropped 9 bases and J dropped 4 bases, with 12 bases sitting between them. The CDR3 runs to 12 residues. Germline CDR1 and CDR2: LNHDA and SQIVND (reference sequence). This chain's CDR3 is CASAAGRETQYF. CDR3 in DNA: TGTGCCAGCGCGGCGGGGCGAGAGACCCAGTACTTC.

This clone occurred once. The rearrangement uses TRBV5-5 and TRBJ1-1; tentatively, D is TRBD1 (5 bases). V gave up 0 bases and J gave up 1 base, with 7 bases separating them. The CDR3 loop spans 14 amino acids. Per the germline V gene, CDR1 is SGHKS and CDR2 is YYEKEE (reference sequence). CDR3 coding DNA: TGTGCCAGCAGCTTGGAGACAGCGAACACTGAAGCTTTCTTT. Translation gives CASSLETANTEAFF.

The J gene is TRBJ1-1, the V gene TRBV5-1; D uncertain. The V end was cut by 2 bases, the J end by 0 bases, with 8 bases between. The CDR3 totals 14 residues. Germline CDR1 and CDR2: SGHRS and YFSETQ. The CDR3 DNA is TGCGCCAGCAGCTTCGGAGGGATGAACACTGAAGCTTTCTTT. Its translation: CASSFGGMNTEAFF.

The rearrangement uses TRBV11-2 and TRBJ2-5; a possible D gene is TRBD2 (5 bases). Per the germline V gene, CDR1 is SGHAT and CDR2 is FQNNGV. CDR3 size: 16 residues. Trimming removed 5 bases at V and 2 bases at J, with 18 bases between. CDR3: CASSAPQGSLQETQYF. The CDR3 bases are TGTGCCAGCAGCGCTCCTCAAGGGAGCCTACAAGAGACCCAGTACTTC.

V is TRBV7-9 and J is TRBJ1-3; the match to TRBD1 covers 9 bases. CDR3 length: 15 residues. V dropped 5 bases and J dropped 0; count of bases not matched to a gene: 2. Germline values: CDR1 SEHNR, CDR2 FQNEAQ (reference sequence). CDR3 residues: CASSQTGGSGNTIYF. For the CDR3, the DNA is TGTGCCAGCAGCCAGACAGGGGGCTCTGGAAACACCATATATTTT.

The V call is TRBV2, the J call TRBJ2-2; D ambiguous. Trimming cost V 4 bases and J 4 bases, with 7 bases left between them. The CDR3 has 13 residues. Germline-derived CDR1 and CDR2 are SNHLY and FYNNEI. In DNA, the CDR3 is TGTGCCAGCAGTGTGAGGAGCACCGGGGAGCTGTTTTTT. Translation gives CASSVRSTGELFF. The whole variable domain, filled in from reference TRBV2 and TRBJ2-2, reads EPEVTQTPSHQVTQMGQEVILRCVPISNHLYFYWYRQILGQKVEFLVSFYNNEISEKSEIFDDQFSVERPDGSNFTLKIRSTKLEDSAMYFCASSVRSTGELFFGEGSRLTVL.

V and J are TRBV7-2 and TRBJ2-1; a possible D gene is TRBD1 (5 bases). Trimming took off 4 bases at V and 7 bases at J, with 17 bases between the two ends. CDR1 is SGHTA, CDR2 FQGNSA, per germline. The CDR3 runs 15 residues. DNA of the CDR3: TGTGCCAGCAGCTCCAGACAGCGCCTTTCGAATGAGCAGTTCTTC. Protein: CASSSRQRLSNEQFF.

This rearrangement joins TRBV19 to TRBJ1-1, with D hard to call. V was shortened by 7 bases and J by 0 bases, with 12 bases between the two germline ends. In germline, CDR1 is LNHDA, CDR2 SQIVND (reference sequence). CDR3 size: 14 residues. The CDR3, as DNA: TGTGCCAGTAATCCTGGGCTTTTGAACACTGAAGCTTTCTTT. This codes for CASNPGLLNTEAFF.

The chain uses TRBV5-6 and TRBJ1-6; possible D gene TRBD1, 6 bases. Trimming shortened V by 3 bases and J by 0 bases, and 13 bases separated the two germline ends. The CDR3 has 17 residues. CDR1 SGHDT and CDR2 YYEEEE come from the germline V gene. The CDR3 nucleotides are TGTGCCAGCAGCTGGGGGCTCCCGAGCTCCTATAATTCACCCCTCCACTTT. It is translated as CASSWGLPSSYNSPLHF.

This chain joins TRBV6-1 and TRBJ1-5; 8 nucleotides line up with TRBD1. The germline V gene encodes CDR1 MNHNS and CDR2 SASEGT. This CDR3 comprises 15 residues. The J segment lost 1 base and the V segment lost 6 bases, leaving 5 bases of the junction unmatched. This CDR3 is CASRTGAGSNQPQHF. The CDR3, as DNA: TGTGCCAGCAGGACAGGGGCGGGGAGCAATCAGCCCCAGCATTTT.

The rearrangement joins TRBV7-8 to TRBJ2-1; D perhaps matches TRBD2 (6 bases). The germline V gene has CDR1 SGHVS and CDR2 FQNEAQ. V lost 8 bases to trimming and J lost 3 bases, with 26 bases between them. The CDR3 loop spans 18 amino acids. Here the CDR3 DNA reads TGTGCCAGCCTACCCAAGGCGGGATACACCGGGGTCTACAATGAGCAGTTCTTC. Amino acid sequence: CASLPKAGYTGVYNEQFF.

The V gene is TRBV6-5, the J gene TRBJ2-7; TRBD1 matches at 8 bases. This CDR3 contains 12 residues. Germline V lookup: CDR1 MNHEY, CDR2 SVGAGI. The CDR3 spells CALGQGPYEQYF. The CDR3 DNA reads as TGTGCTTTAGGACAGGGACCCTACGAGCAGTACTTC.

The chain has TRBV5-5 and TRBJ2-7; 7 nucleotides agree with TRBD1. CDR1 is SGHKS and CDR2 is YYEKEE in the germline V gene (reference sequence). The trim removed 7 bases at V and 0 bases at J, leaving 7 bases unmatched. CDR3 length: 14 residues. The CDR3 coding sequence is TGTGCCAGCTCTGTGCAGGGGGACTCCTACGAGCAGTACTTC. Residues: CASSVQGDSYEQYF.

V usage is TRBV5-1 and J usage is TRBJ2-5, with TRBD1 identical over 9 bases. Losses at the gene ends were 0 bases for V and 5 bases for J; bases not matched to a gene: 5. Germline V lookup: CDR1 SGHRS, CDR2 YFSETQ. This CDR3 spans 15 amino acids. CDR3 region: CASSLGNRGLETQYF. Written as DNA, the CDR3 is TGCGCCAGCAGCTTGGGTAACAGGGGGCTGGAGACCCAGTACTTC. The entire variable domain, with the rest obtained from reference TRBV5-1 and TRBJ2-5, is as follows: KAGVTQTPRYLIKTRGQQVTLSCSPISGHRSVSWYQQTPGQGLQFLFEYFSETQRNKGNFPGRFSGRQFSNSRSEMNVSTLELGDSALYLCASSLGNRGLETQYFGPGTRLLVL.

This rearrangement joins TRBV7-2 to TRBJ2-1; 11 bases are a match to TRBD2. V gave up 2 bases and J gave up 8 bases; unmatched junction bases: 8. CDR3 length: 16 residues. Germline CDR1 SGHTA, CDR2 FQGNSA. The CDR3 DNA reads TGTGCCAGCAGCTTAAAGGGAGCTAGCGGGGGGCATGAGCAGTTCTTC. Translated, it gives CASSLKGASGGHEQFF.

The chain joins TRBV5-4 to TRBJ1-2, with no clear D. The germline gives CDR1 SGHNT, CDR2 YYREEE (reference sequence). Between the trimmed V and J ends, which lost 3 bases and 7 bases, there was a span of 13 bases. This CDR3 is built from 13 residues. CDR3 sequence: CASSSVAGSGYTF. The CDR3 DNA is TGTGCCAGCAGCTCTGTCGCGGGTAGTGGCTACACCTTC.

This chain uses TRBV4-1 with TRBJ2-3, with D possibly being TRBD2 (6 bases). The germline V gene encodes CDR1 MGHRA and CDR2 YSYEKL. V lost 5 bases and J lost 3, with 15 bases in between. There are 15 residues in the CDR3. This CDR3 reads CASSLEGLGTDTQYF. The CDR3 nucleotides are TGCGCCAGCAGCTTGGAGGGGTTAGGAACAGATACGCAGTATTTT.

This clone was observed a handful of times. The CDR3 sequence: CASSPPGRELFF. DNA of the CDR3: TGTGCCAGCTCACCACCTGGCAGGGAGCTGTTTTTT. The V call is TRBV18, the J call TRBJ2-2; D not resolved. The CDR3 totals 12 residues. The V gene's germline CDR1 is KGHSH and CDR2 LQKENI. V was shortened by 0 bases and J by 9 bases, with 5 bases between the two germline ends.

This sequence joins TRBV11-2 and TRBJ1-2, with D perhaps TRBD1 (6 bases). Germline values: CDR1 SGHAT, CDR2 FQNNGV. V lost 0 bases to trimming and J lost 7 bases, with 18 bases between them. The CDR3 has 16 residues. The CDR3 nucleotides read TGTGCCAGCAGCTTAGATCTCCGGCCAGGGGAAGGTGGCTACACCTTC. This sequence encodes CASSLDLRPGEGGYTF.

The gene calls are TRBV10-3 and TRBJ2-7; TRBD1 matches 9 bases. CDR1 and CDR2 (germline): ENHRY, SYGVKD. CDR3 size: 15 residues. The junction had 6 bases not matched to a gene; V was cut back by 3 bases and J by 3 bases. The CDR3 nucleotides read TGTGCCATCAGTGATGGGGGACAGGGAGTCTACGAGCAGTACTTC. It codes for CAISDGGQGVYEQYF.

The chain is built from TRBV5-1 and TRBJ1-4, with 11 bases that match TRBD1. Looked up from germline, CDR1 is SGHRS and CDR2 is YFSETQ. V was clipped by 6 bases and J by 8 bases; unmatched bases: 6. The CDR3 covers 14 residues. In nucleotides, the CDR3 is TGCGCCAGCACCCGGACAGGGGGCGGAGAAAAACTGTTTTTT. It translates to CASTRTGGGEKLFF.